The clone carrying this TCR beta chain was counted only a few times. TCRdb passed the RT-PCR reads through MiXCR, listing each CDR3 protein once. The data hold more than 150,000 distinct CDR3 sequences, with more than 20% observed a single time. This sample was taken from a study of patients and donors after allogeneic stem cell transplantation. This clonotype was sampled from a human donor who was either an allogeneic HSCT recipient or a stem cell or donor lymphocyte infusion donor (not recorded which). It is not recorded whose cells these are; they may come from a transplant donor. The sample comprised blood, either unsorted or a sorted T cell fraction (not recorded which).

Here the CDR3 reads CSASSGPTNEKLFF. CDR3 nucleotide sequence: TGCAGTGCTAGTTCTGGGCCAACTAATGAAAAACTGTTTTTT. The chain recombines TRBV20-1 with TRBJ1-4; D not resolved. The length of the CDR3 is 14 residues. The V end lost 3 bases, the J end lost 0 bases, and 8 bases lay between the germline ends. In germline, CDR1 is DFQATT, CDR2 SNEGSKA (reference sequence).